The 10 T cell receptor beta chains listed next were all sequenced from one sample in a study of blood T cell repertoires in COVID-19. The data were produced by immunoSEQ multiplex PCR, yet TCRdb's version contains in-frame clones alone and is incomplete. The data hold tens of thousands of clones, with approximately 83% observed a single time. Sequencing was performed on peripheral blood. These receptors were collected from a human donor in a cohort sampled during active COVID-19.

V usage is TRBV2 and J usage is TRBJ1-2; 8 positions agree with TRBD1. Germline V CDR1 and CDR2: SNHLY, FYNNEI. The ends lost 0 bases at V and 8 bases at J; junction bases unmatched: 2. This CDR3 contains 13 residues. CDR3 protein: CASSEAGTGGYTF. CDR3 DNA: TGTGCCAGCAGTGAAGCCGGGACAGGCGGCTACACCTTC.

V usage is TRBV5-4 and J usage is TRBJ1-4; TRBD1 is a possible D gene (5 bases). Germline-derived CDR1 and CDR2 are SGHNT and YYREEE (reference sequence). This CDR3 is 15 amino acids long. V lost 3 bases, J lost 8 bases, and 17 bases lay in between. CDR3 nucleotides: TGTGCCAGCAGCTCTCAGGGAGGAACTGGAGAAAAACTGTTTTTT. Amino acids: CASSSQGGTGEKLFF.

The chain combines TRBV6-1 with TRBJ2-3; 12 bases map to TRBD2. V trimming: 4 bases; J trimming: 3 bases; junction bases outside the gene matches: 8. Germline V gene sequence: CDR1 MNHNS, CDR2 SASEGT. CDR3 length: 17 residues. Here the CDR3 DNA reads TGTGCCAGCAGTGCCCGGACTAGCGGGGCGAGGACAGATACGCAGTATTTT. This translates into CASSARTSGARTDTQYF.

The chain is built from TRBV27 and TRBJ1-2, with D possibly TRBD1 on 6 matching bases. V shed 10 bases and J shed 0 bases, with 15 bases lying between them. Germline V gene lookup returns CDR1 MNHEY and CDR2 SMNVEV (reference sequence). There are 14 residues in the CDR3. Here the CDR3 reads CATRQDSPNYGYTF. CDR3 nucleotide sequence: TGTGCCACCCGTCAGGACAGTCCTAACTATGGCTACACCTTC.

The chain couples TRBV7-9 to TRBJ1-3; possible D gene TRBD1, 5 bases. Germline V lookup: CDR1 SEHNR, CDR2 FQNEAQ (reference sequence). The V end lost 4 bases, the J end lost 2 bases, and 15 bases lay between the germline ends. The CDR3 spans 16 residues. The CDR3 DNA reads as TGTGCCAGCAGCTCCATCGGGGGTTTCCCTGGAAACACCATATATTTT. This translates into CASSSIGGFPGNTIYF.

The J gene is TRBJ2-1, the V gene TRBV7-3; the D gene is possibly TRBD2 (6 bases). The V end lost 4 bases, the J end lost 0 bases, and 10 bases lay between the germline ends. The germline V gene has CDR1 SGHTA and CDR2 FQGTGA. This CDR3 has 15 residues. CDR3 sequence reads: CASSWDSSSYNEQFF. CDR3 coding DNA: TGTGCCAGCAGCTGGGACTCCAGCTCCTACAATGAGCAGTTCTTC.

The chain carries TRBV30 and TRBJ1-1, with 8 bases lining up with TRBD1. The length of the CDR3 is 15 residues. V lost 1 base and J lost 2; bases outside the gene matches: 6. CDR1 GTSNPN and CDR2 SVGIG come from the germline V gene (reference sequence). CDR3 bases: TGTGCCTGGAGTGCCCCGGCAGGGGGCAACACTGAAGCTTTCTTT. Protein product: CAWSAPAGGNTEAFF.

Remarks on this clone: The same CDR3 also results from other DNA sequences found in this sample. The chain combines TRBV4-2 with TRBJ1-6, with 11 positions matching TRBD1. Germline lookup yields CDR1 LGHNA and CDR2 YNFKEQ. The trim removed 3 bases at V and 10 bases at J, leaving 8 bases unmatched. This CDR3 region has 16 residues. CDR3: CASSQGPGQGESPLHF. The CDR3, as DNA: TGTGCCAGCAGCCAGGGGCCGGGACAGGGGGAATCACCCCTCCACTTT.

The genes are TRBV7-2 and TRBJ1-1; TRBD1 aligns across 8 bases. This CDR3 region has 16 residues. Germline V gene data show CDR1 as SGHTA and CDR2 as FQGNSA. Germline trimming cut 5 bases from V and 6 bases from J; bases unmatched to any gene: 14. The CDR3 reads CASSVLIGQGNAEAFF. CDR3 sequence (DNA): TGTGCCAGCAGCGTACTTATCGGACAGGGAAACGCTGAAGCTTTCTTT.

This chain connects TRBV11-3 to TRBJ1-1; D is uncertain. Looked up from germline, CDR1 is SGHNT and CDR2 is YENEEA. The CDR3 contains 15 residues. Between the trimmed V and J ends, which lost 3 bases and 1 base, there was a span of 12 bases. CDR3 amino acids: CASSFGSDTNTEAFF. For the CDR3, the DNA is TGTGCCAGCAGCTTTGGGTCAGACACGAACACTGAAGCTTTCTTT.